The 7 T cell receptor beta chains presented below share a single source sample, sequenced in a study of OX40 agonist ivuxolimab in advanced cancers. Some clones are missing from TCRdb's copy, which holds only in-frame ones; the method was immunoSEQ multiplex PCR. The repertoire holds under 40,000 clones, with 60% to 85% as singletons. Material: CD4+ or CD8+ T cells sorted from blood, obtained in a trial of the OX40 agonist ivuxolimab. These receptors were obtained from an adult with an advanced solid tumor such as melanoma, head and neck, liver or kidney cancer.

The DNA for the CDR3 is TGTGCCAGCCTGTCGACGGATACCTACGAGCAGTACTTC. It translates to CASLSTDTYEQYF. J is TRBJ2-7 and V is TRBV18, with D hard to call. Trimming shortened V by 8 bases and J by 2 bases, and 13 bases separated the two germline ends. Germline-derived CDR1 and CDR2 are KGHSH and LQKENI. This CDR3 has 13 residues.

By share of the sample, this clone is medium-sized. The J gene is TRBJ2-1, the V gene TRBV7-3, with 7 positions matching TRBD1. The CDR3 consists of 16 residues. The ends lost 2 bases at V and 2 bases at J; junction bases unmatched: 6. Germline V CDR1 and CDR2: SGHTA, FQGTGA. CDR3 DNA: TGTGCCAGCAGCTTATCCCCGGGACAGACCTACAATGAGCAGTTCTTC. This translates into CASSLSPGQTYNEQFF.

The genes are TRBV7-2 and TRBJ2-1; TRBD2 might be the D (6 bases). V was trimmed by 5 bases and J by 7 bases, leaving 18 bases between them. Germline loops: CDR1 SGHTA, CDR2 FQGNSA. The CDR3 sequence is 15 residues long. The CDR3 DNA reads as TGTGCCAGCAGCGTCCCGGAGGGCCTCTGGAATGAGCAGTTCTTC. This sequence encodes CASSVPEGLWNEQFF.

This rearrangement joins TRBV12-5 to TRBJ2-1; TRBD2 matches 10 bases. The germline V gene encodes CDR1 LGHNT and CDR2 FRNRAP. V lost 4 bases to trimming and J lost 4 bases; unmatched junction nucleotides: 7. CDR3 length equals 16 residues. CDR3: CASGSSTSGTYNEQFF. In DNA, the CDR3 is TGTGCTAGTGGTTCATCAACTAGCGGGACTTACAATGAGCAGTTCTTC.

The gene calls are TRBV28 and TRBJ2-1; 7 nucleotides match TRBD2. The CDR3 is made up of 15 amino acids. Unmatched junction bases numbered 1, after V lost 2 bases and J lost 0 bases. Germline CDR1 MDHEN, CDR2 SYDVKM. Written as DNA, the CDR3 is TGTGCCAGCAGTTTAGGCGGGAGCTCCTACAATGAGCAGTTCTTC. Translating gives CASSLGGSSYNEQFF. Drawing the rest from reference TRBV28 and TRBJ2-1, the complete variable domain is DVKVTQSSRYLVKRTGEKVFLECVQDMDHENMFWYRQDPGLGLRLIYFSYDVKMKEKGDIPEGYSVSREKKERFSLILESASTNQTSMYLCASSLGGSSYNEQFFGPGTRLTVL.

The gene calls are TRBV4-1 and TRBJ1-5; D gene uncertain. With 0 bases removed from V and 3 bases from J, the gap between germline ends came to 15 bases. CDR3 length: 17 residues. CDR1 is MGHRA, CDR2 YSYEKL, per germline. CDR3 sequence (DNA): TGCGCCAGCAGCCAAGATGAGGGAAGGGCGGACAATCAGCCCCAGCATTTT. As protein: CASSQDEGRADNQPQHF.

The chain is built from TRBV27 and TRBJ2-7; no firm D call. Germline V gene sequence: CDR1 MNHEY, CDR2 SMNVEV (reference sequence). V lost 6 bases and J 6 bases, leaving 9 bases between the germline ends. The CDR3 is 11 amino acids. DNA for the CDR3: TGTGCCAGCAGCCGAGGTGGCGAGCAGTACTTC. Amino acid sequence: CASSRGGEQYF.